This TCR beta chain derives from a study of monozygotic twins with cystic fibrosis. Notes on this clone: Its matching antigen is unknown.

Only in-frame clones appear in the TCRdb table, and some are missing; sequencing was by immunoSEQ multiplex PCR. The table includes some 33,000 clones, 85% to 95% detected once. The CDR3 contains 15 residues. Germline assignment: CDR1 LGHNA and CDR2 YNFKEQ. After removal of 2 bases from V and 6 bases from J, the junction contained 6 bases not matched to a gene. Overall study results and limits: In this small cohort, shared CDR3 numbers showed no association with age, concordance or disease severity. V usage most resembled the co-twin in 13 of 16 pairs. Median Simpson clonality of 0.0095 suggested naive T cells predominated. Unrelated CF individuals shared fewer identical clonotypes than monozygotic CF twins.

This TCR derives from a boy younger than 10 with cystic fibrosis. This chain joins TRBV4-2 and TRBJ1-5; 8 bases agree with TRBD1. Sequencing used blood. CDR3 in DNA: TGTGCCAGCAGCCAATGGTCAGGGGGCTCTCAGCCCCAGCATTTT. It specifies CASSQWSGGSQPQHF.